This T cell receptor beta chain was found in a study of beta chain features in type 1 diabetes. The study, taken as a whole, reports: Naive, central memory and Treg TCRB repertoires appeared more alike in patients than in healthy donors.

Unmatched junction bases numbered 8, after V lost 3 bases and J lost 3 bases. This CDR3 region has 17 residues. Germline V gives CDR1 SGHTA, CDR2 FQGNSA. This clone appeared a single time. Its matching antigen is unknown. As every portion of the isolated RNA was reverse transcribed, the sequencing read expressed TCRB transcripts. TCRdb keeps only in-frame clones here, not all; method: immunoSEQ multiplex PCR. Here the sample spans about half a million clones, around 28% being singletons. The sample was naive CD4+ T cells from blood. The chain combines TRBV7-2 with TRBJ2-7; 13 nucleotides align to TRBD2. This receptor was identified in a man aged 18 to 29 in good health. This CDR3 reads CASSFRTSGSMGYEQYF. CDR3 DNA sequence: TGTGCCAGCAGCTTCCGGACTAGCGGGAGTATGGGCTACGAGCAGTACTTC.